One and the same sample provided the 13 T cell receptor beta chains below, sequenced in a study. TCRdb fed the 5' RACE reads into MiXCR, producing one record per CDR3 protein. The sample holds more than 45,000 distinct CDR3 sequences, 25% to 35% seen once. Sequences were obtained from tumor-infiltrating memory CD4+ T cells sorted from the breast tumor. As to subset: memory CD4+ T cells, CD4+CD45RO+CD25-. The source is a female donor with breast cancer.

The chain combines TRBV5-1 with TRBJ1-1; no firm D call. This CDR3 has 13 amino acids. With 3 bases removed from V and 7 bases from J, the gap between germline ends came to 13 bases. CDR1 is SGHRS, CDR2 YFSETQ, per germline. The CDR3 loop reads CASSWIGPDEAFF. In DNA, the CDR3 is TGCGCCAGCAGCTGGATAGGACCGGATGAAGCTTTCTTT.

The chain couples TRBV4-1 to TRBJ1-2; maybe TRBD1 (6 bases). The V end was cut by 3 bases, the J end by 8 bases, with 22 bases between. The CDR3 has 16 amino acids. From germline, CDR1 is MGHRA and CDR2 YSYEKL. Here the CDR3 DNA reads TGCGCCAGCAGCCAGGGACCAATTACAGGGAGGGGCGGCTACACCTTC. It is translated as CASSQGPITGRGGYTF.

This clonotype was picked up a small number of times. The V and J genes are TRBV7-2 and TRBJ2-5; 10 nucleotides agree with TRBD2. Trimming took 0 bases from V and 6 from J; bases not matched to a gene: 7. Germline CDR1 reads SGHTA; CDR2 reads FQGNSA. The CDR3 spans 16 residues. This CDR3 is CASSLALGTSVKTQYF. The CDR3 region has the DNA TGTGCCAGCAGCTTAGCGCTAGGGACTAGCGTAAAGACCCAGTACTTC.

The chain links TRBV7-8 to TRBJ1-5; 7 bases map to TRBD1. Trimming at V came to 6 bases and at J to 0 bases, leaving 11 bases not matched to a gene. The CDR3 has 17 residues. Germline V CDR1 and CDR2: SGHVS, FQNEAQ. In DNA form, the CDR3 reads TGTGCCAGCAGGCCGGGGACAGCCAAGTATAGCAATCAGCCCCAGCATTTT. It specifies CASRPGTAKYSNQPQHF.

This clonotype was detected a few times. The chain couples TRBV12-3 or TRBV12-4 to TRBJ2-5, with TRBD2 matching 8 bases. This CDR3 has 16 amino acids. Trimming removed 5 bases from V and 0 bases from J; junction bases left unmatched: 8. CDR3 coding DNA: TGTGCCAGCAGTCCCAATCGGCGGGAGGACCAAGAGACCCAGTACTTC. Protein sequence: CASSPNRREDQETQYF.

V is TRBV6-6 and J is TRBJ1-3; possible D gene TRBD1, 5 bases. CDR1 and CDR2 (germline): MNHNY, SVGAGI (reference sequence). The CDR3 has 14 amino acids. V lost 7 bases and J lost 4, with 14 bases in between. The CDR3 spells CASTSGRDGNTIYF. The DNA of the CDR3 is TGTGCCAGCACCTCGGGCAGGGACGGAAACACCATATATTTT.

This clonotype showed up many times. The chain joins TRBV6-6 to TRBJ2-2; TRBD1 matches 7 bases. The CDR3 consists of 15 residues. The V gene's germline CDR1 is MNHNY and CDR2 SVGAGI (reference sequence). V was pared by 2 bases and J by 1 base, with 1 base of the junction left unmatched. The CDR3 nucleotides read TGTGCCAGCAGTTACAGGACAGGGAACACCGGGGAGCTGTTTTTT. Encoded protein: CASSYRTGNTGELFF.

This clonotype was seen a handful of times. The chain links TRBV4-3 to TRBJ2-1; 8 nucleotides line up with TRBD1. The germline gives CDR1 LGHNA, CDR2 YSLEER. This CDR3 comprises 15 residues. V gave up 3 bases and J gave up 2 bases; unmatched junction bases: 3. The CDR3 spells CASSQGQDAYNEQFF. The DNA of the CDR3 is TGCGCCAGCAGCCAGGGACAGGACGCCTACAATGAGCAGTTCTTC.

This chain joins TRBV11-1 and TRBJ2-7; D remains ambiguous. The CDR3 extends over 14 amino acids. Trimming left V 1 base short and J 3 bases short, with 10 bases between. CDR1 and CDR2 from the germline V gene are SGHAT and FQDESV (reference sequence). Here the CDR3 DNA reads TGTGCCAGCAGCTTAGAATACAACGGCTACGAGCAGTACTTC. It specifies CASSLEYNGYEQYF.

The chain links TRBV7-8 to TRBJ2-3, with D perhaps given as TRBD1 or TRBD2 (5 bases each). V was trimmed by 3 bases and J by 6 bases, leaving 7 bases between them. CDR3 size: 12 residues. Germline loops: CDR1 SGHVS, CDR2 FQNEAQ. The CDR3 nucleotides read TGTGCCAGCAGCTTCGGGGCCGATACGCAGTATTTT. Translated: CASSFGADTQYF.

This clonotype has more than one count but fewer than ten. The chain is built from TRBV7-8 and TRBJ2-2; a weak D match, TRBD1 (6 bases). V shed 6 bases and J shed 4 bases, with 12 bases lying between them. Germline loops: CDR1 SGHVS, CDR2 FQNEAQ. The CDR3 is 14 residues long. CDR3 DNA sequence: TGTGCCAGCAGTATTGACAGGACCACCGGGGAGCTGTTTTTT. This encodes CASSIDRTTGELFF.

The chain has TRBV7-9 and TRBJ2-3; the D gene is possibly TRBD1 (6 bases). V was shortened by 5 bases and J by 3 bases, with 12 bases between the two germline ends. Germline V gene lookup returns CDR1 SEHNR and CDR2 FQNEAQ (reference sequence). The CDR3 has 14 amino acids. CDR3 sequence reads: CASSPRDTTDTQYF. The CDR3 bases are TGTGCCAGCAGCCCCCGGGACACTACAGATACGCAGTATTTT.

The chain couples TRBV20-1 to TRBJ2-1, with D maybe TRBD2 (6 bases). This CDR3 has 16 residues. Germline V gives CDR1 DFQATT, CDR2 SNEGSKA (reference sequence). Trimming shortened V by 0 bases and J by 7 bases, and 19 bases separated the two germline ends. The CDR3 DNA follows: TGCAGTGCTAGAGAACCGTCCGGGTTCGCGGGAAATGAGCAGTTCTTC. Translation: CSAREPSGFAGNEQFF.